This TCR beta chain was retrieved from a study of post-analysis software for immune sequencing data. Study at large: Disease trajectories encompassed relapsing-remitting, secondary progressive and progressive-relapsing multiple sclerosis.

Study-level findings and limits: Compared with controls, patients showed significantly lower normalized Chao1 diversity. Elevated frequency relative to controls characterized 4 or 5 TRBV segments in patients, TRBV5-6, TRBV5-1 and TRBV20-1 among them.

Unique molecular identifiers were built into the TCR beta cDNA libraries. Around 460,000 cDNA molecules came from around 1 to 10 million T cells. TCRdb re-analysed the PCR reads in MiXCR, keeping a single row per CDR3 protein. The sample records more than 350,000 distinct CDR3 sequences, roughly 38% being singletons. On this clonotype: The antigen remains unidentified.

The CDR3 spans 14 residues. Trimming at V came to 6 bases and at J to 7 bases, leaving 6 bases not matched to a gene. The clonotype originates from a girl aged 2 to 9 with multiple sclerosis. The sequenced material came from blood. The J gene is TRBJ1-2, the V gene TRBV12-3 or TRBV12-4; 12 positions match TRBD1. Here the CDR3 DNA reads TGTGCCAGCAGGGGGACAGGGGGCGAAGGTGGCTACACCTTC. This sequence encodes CASRGTGGEGGYTF.